One and the same sample provided the 18 T cell receptor beta chains below, sequenced in a study of T cells in tumors after PD-1 blockade. The data were produced by immunoSEQ multiplex PCR, yet TCRdb's version contains in-frame clones alone and is incomplete. The table lists roughly 19,000 clones, roughly 80% of them singletons, with about 25% in the top ten. The sequenced sample was PBMCs, obtained after anti-PD-1 therapy. The receptors were sampled from a human donor with advanced basal cell or squamous cell carcinoma (not recorded which).

V is TRBV5-6 and J is TRBJ1-2; D gene uncertain. The CDR3 spans 15 residues. The germline V and J ends were trimmed by 3 bases and 5 bases, with 17 bases remaining between them. CDR1 and CDR2 (germline): SGHDT, YYEEEE. The CDR3 sequence: CASSWAVAAIYGYTF. DNA for the CDR3: TGTGCCAGCAGCTGGGCGGTAGCGGCGATTTATGGCTACACCTTC.

This clone came up once. This sequence joins TRBV5-1 and TRBJ2-5, with 16 bases fitting TRBD2. Germline V gene lookup returns CDR1 SGHRS and CDR2 YFSETQ. The CDR3 sequence is 17 residues long. The V gene end was trimmed by 4 bases and the J gene end by 2 bases; junction bases not matched to a gene: 5. Here the CDR3 reads CASSLGLAGGFQETQYF. CDR3 sequence (DNA): TGCGCCAGCAGCCTGGGACTAGCGGGAGGGTTTCAAGAGACCCAGTACTTC.

The chain combines TRBV19 with TRBJ1-2; tentative D call: TRBD1 (5 bases). In germline, CDR1 is LNHDA, CDR2 SQIVND (reference sequence). V was trimmed by 1 base and J by 0 bases, leaving 6 bases between them. CDR3 length: 14 amino acids. DNA of the CDR3: TGTGCCAGTAGTATAGGCAGGGCTAACTATGGCTACACCTTC. This gives the protein CASSIGRANYGYTF.

V is TRBV19 and J is TRBJ2-2; the D gene is possibly TRBD1 (6 bases). This CDR3 is 16 amino acids long. The germline V gene has CDR1 LNHDA and CDR2 SQIVND (reference sequence). The V and J ends lost 6 bases and 0 bases respectively, with 14 bases between them. CDR3 DNA sequence: TGTGCCAGTAGGATACAGTGGGGGCCGAACACCGGGGAGCTGTTTTTT. It codes for CASRIQWGPNTGELFF.

The genes are TRBV6-5 and TRBJ1-2; no definite D call. The CDR3 sequence is 13 residues long. Per germline, CDR1 MNHEY and CDR2 SVGAGI. Trimming left V 5 bases short and J 8 bases short, with 15 bases between. In DNA, the CDR3 is TGTGCCAGCAGTACGGGCTCCCTGGGGGGCTACACCTTC. It specifies CASSTGSLGGYTF.

V gene TRBV6-5 combines with J gene TRBJ2-7; the D is unclear. Germline assignment: CDR1 MNHEY and CDR2 SVGAGI. The CDR3 is 13 residues long. V was shortened by 10 bases and J by 2 bases, with 15 bases between the two germline ends. The CDR3 region has the DNA TGTGCCACCCGGATGGCAGGACCCTACGAGCAGTACTTC. This encodes CATRMAGPYEQYF.

There are a few counts of this clone. This chain links TRBV5-1 with TRBJ2-7; D is unclear. The CDR3 is made up of 15 amino acids. V was trimmed by 3 bases and J by 6 bases, leaving 19 bases between them. CDR1 is SGHRS, CDR2 YFSETQ, per germline. The CDR3 DNA follows: TGCGCCAGCAGCTCTAAGGGTTTGGGTCCGATCGAGCAGTACTTC. Amino acid sequence: CASSSKGLGPIEQYF.

This sequence joins TRBV19 and TRBJ2-2; TRBD1 or TRBD2 may be the D gene (6 bases each). V lost 4 bases and J 0 bases, leaving 9 bases between the germline ends. The CDR3 totals 15 residues. Per germline, CDR1 LNHDA and CDR2 SQIVND (reference sequence). CDR3 loop: CASSTGEANTGELFF. For the CDR3, the DNA is TGTGCCAGTAGTACAGGGGAGGCGAACACCGGGGAGCTGTTTTTT. Drawing the rest from reference TRBV19 and TRBJ2-2, the complete variable domain is DGGITQSPKYLFRKEGQNVTLSCEQNLNHDAMYWYRQDPGQGLRLIYYSQIVNDFQKGDIAEGYSVSREKKESFPLTVTSAQKNPTAFYLCASSTGEANTGELFFGEGSRLTVL.

This sequence joins TRBV5-1 and TRBJ1-5; D is perhaps TRBD1 (5 bases). Germline V gene data show CDR1 as SGHRS and CDR2 as YFSETQ. V lost 0 bases to trimming and J lost 8 bases, with 12 bases between them. CDR3 length: 14 residues. The CDR3 sequence: CASSLAGFEEPQHF. The DNA of the CDR3 is TGCGCCAGCAGCTTGGCAGGGTTTGAAGAGCCCCAGCATTTT.

This chain connects TRBV25-1 to TRBJ2-2; no definite D call. This CDR3 region has 15 residues. Trimming removed 4 bases at V and 4 bases at J, with 13 bases between. Per germline, CDR1 MGHDK and CDR2 SYGVNS. The DNA for the CDR3 is TGTGCCAGCAGTGTCGGAAATCGGATCACCGGGGAGCTGTTTTTT. Its translation is CASSVGNRITGELFF. The full variable domain, with the rest looked up from reference TRBV25-1 and TRBJ2-2, is EADIYQTPRYLVIGTGKKITLECSQTMGHDKMYWYQQDPGMELHLIHYSYGVNSTEKGDLSSESTVSRIRTEHFPLTLESARPSHTSQYLCASSVGNRITGELFFGEGSRLTVL.

The chain employs TRBV4-1 and TRBJ2-3, with D unresolved. The CDR3 has 15 residues. Per germline, CDR1 MGHRA and CDR2 YSYEKL. Trimming pared 4 bases from V and 1 base from J, leaving 12 bases between. The CDR3 nucleotides read TGCGCCAGCAGCCCTCTAGTTGCTGGCACAGATACGCAGTATTTT. Residues: CASSPLVAGTDTQYF.

This sequence joins TRBV6-1 and TRBJ1-1, with 12 bases that match TRBD1. The junction had 5 bases not matched to a gene; V was cut back by 2 bases and J by 7 bases. There are 15 residues in the CDR3. Germline V CDR1 and CDR2: MNHNS, SASEGT. The CDR3 region is CASSELGQGAGEAFF. CDR3 in DNA: TGTGCCAGCAGTGAATTGGGACAGGGGGCCGGTGAAGCTTTCTTT.

V and J are TRBV5-1 and TRBJ2-1, with TRBD2 identical over 11 bases. The J segment lost 2 bases and the V segment lost 4 bases, leaving 5 bases of the junction unmatched. Germline V lookup: CDR1 SGHRS, CDR2 YFSETQ. This CDR3 has 16 residues. In nucleotides, the CDR3 is TGCGCCAGCAGCCTTACTAGCGGGGGTACCTACAATGAGCAGTTCTTC. It translates to CASSLTSGGTYNEQFF.

The chain couples TRBV6-2 or TRBV6-3 to TRBJ2-1, with D possibly matching TRBD2 (5 bases). Germline V gene sequence: CDR1 MNHEY, CDR2 SVGEGT. The CDR3 is 13 amino acids. Between the trimmed V and J ends, which lost 5 bases and 4 bases, there was a span of 9 bases. DNA of the CDR3: TGTGCCAGCAGTGTCGGGGATTACAATGAGCAGTTCTTC. It encodes CASSVGDYNEQFF.

V is TRBV28 and J is TRBJ2-2, with D unresolved. The germline V and J ends were trimmed by 5 bases and 3 bases, with 13 bases remaining between them. The germline V gene has CDR1 MDHEN and CDR2 SYDVKM. The length of the CDR3 is 15 residues. For the CDR3, the DNA is TGTGCCAGCAGTGACACTGCCGAGGACACCGGGGAGCTGTTTTTT. Protein: CASSDTAEDTGELFF.

This chain connects TRBV28 to TRBJ1-1; D gene uncertain. V was clipped by 6 bases and J by 5 bases, with 10 bases between them. Germline loops: CDR1 MDHEN, CDR2 SYDVKM. This CDR3 is 12 amino acids long. The CDR3: CASSSRWTEAFF. The CDR3 region has the DNA TGTGCCAGCAGCTCCAGGTGGACTGAAGCTTTCTTT.

By share, this clone ranks as medium-sized. The chain has TRBV6-5 and TRBJ1-3, with 7 bases aligning to TRBD1. Losses at the gene ends were 4 bases for V and 6 bases for J; bases not matched to a gene: 9. CDR1 is MNHEY and CDR2 is SVGAGI in the germline V gene. This CDR3 has 15 residues. The chain's CDR3 is CASSSPLGTVNTIYF. The CDR3 DNA is TGTGCCAGCAGTTCGCCCCTCGGGACAGTAAACACCATATATTTT.

Concerning this clone itself: The junction shows a germline mismatch at one end, possibly a read error. This CDR3 is also generated by other DNA sequences in the sample. The CDR3 nucleotides read TGTGCCAGCAGCCCAGACTGGGAGCTGAACACTGAGGCTTTCTTT. Amino acid sequence: CASSPDWELNTEAFF. This rearrangement joins TRBV4-2 to TRBJ1-1, with D hard to call. This CDR3 has 15 residues. Germline CDR1 reads LGHNA; CDR2 reads YNFKEQ.